These 5 T cell receptor beta chains share one sample of origin, sequenced in a study of tumor T cells in aggressive B-cell lymphoma. Using immunoSEQ multiplex PCR, the repertoire was profiled, and TCRdb retains in-frame clones only, with some absent. The sample records under 3,500 clones, 69% being singletons. The sequenced sample consisted of tumor tissue. The receptors stem from an adult with diffuse large B cell lymphoma.

DNA of the CDR3: TGTGCCAGCAGCTTACTAATCGGTGGCTACACCTTC. Its translation is CASSLLIGGYTF. The chain uses TRBV7-2 and TRBJ1-2; no clear D gene. CDR1 SGHTA and CDR2 FQGNSA come from the germline V gene. The CDR3 totals 12 residues. The germline V and J ends were trimmed by 2 bases and 7 bases, with 8 bases remaining between them.

This clone came up a few times. The chain employs TRBV5-4 and TRBJ2-7; 15 bases match TRBD2. CDR1 and CDR2 (germline): SGHNT, YYREEE (reference sequence). This CDR3 is 17 amino acids long. Trimming cost V 4 bases and J 2 bases; bases outside gene matches: 7. As DNA, the CDR3 is TGTGCCAGCAGCCCCGGGACTAGCGGGAGGACCGCCTACGAGCAGTACTTC. It encodes CASSPGTSGRTAYEQYF. Complete variable domain (other parts from reference TRBV5-4 and TRBJ2-7): ETGVTQSPTHLIKTRGQQVTLRCSSQSGHNTVSWYQQALGQGPQFIFQYYREEENGRGNFPPRFSGLQFPNYSSELNVNALELDDSALYLCASSPGTSGRTAYEQYFGPGTRLTVT.

This rearrangement joins TRBV4-3 to TRBJ1-1; TRBD1 matches at 8 bases. Unmatched junction bases numbered 3, after V lost 3 bases and J lost 3 bases. Germline assignment: CDR1 LGHNA and CDR2 YSLEER. The CDR3 is made up of 14 amino acids. Here the CDR3 reads CASSQETGDTEAFF. The DNA of the CDR3 is TGCGCCAGCAGCCAGGAGACAGGGGACACTGAAGCTTTCTTT.

This clone was seen a single time. The germline gene is not matched at one end of the junction; a read error may be the cause. V is TRBV5-1 and J is TRBJ1-1; D is unresolved. The CDR3 has 14 amino acids. Germline V gives CDR1 SGHRS, CDR2 YFSETQ. Here the CDR3 reads CASSSWPTNTEAFF. In DNA form, the CDR3 reads TGTGCCAGCAGCTCTTGGCCAACGAACACTGAAGCTTTCTTT.

The rearrangement uses TRBV9 and TRBJ1-6, with D possibly TRBD1 on 6 matching bases. The ends were cut back, 5 bases at V and 6 bases at J, with 15 bases in the middle. This CDR3 has 15 amino acids. From germline, CDR1 is SGDLS and CDR2 YYNGEE. This CDR3 reads CASSSTGTPNSPLHF. CDR3 nucleotides: TGTGCCAGCAGTTCCACCGGGACACCTAATTCACCCCTCCACTTT.